The 27 T cell receptor beta chains in this list originate from one sample, sequenced in a study of CD8 T cells in Susac syndrome. Random hexamers primed reverse transcription of 0.5 to 1 ug RNA. TCRdb reprocessed the immunoSEQ multiplex PCR reads with MiXCR, giving one entry per CDR3 protein. There are some 150,000 distinct CDR3 sequences in the sample; approximately 95% occur only once, and roughly 0.08% lies in the top ten. Sequences were obtained from CD4+ T cells from PBMCs. All receptors come from a human donor with Susac syndrome.

This chain uses TRBV28 with TRBJ2-7; no firm D call. The CDR3 has 15 residues. V lost 2 bases and J lost 1, with 12 bases in between. Germline CDR1 reads MDHEN; CDR2 reads SYDVKM. CDR3 sequence: CASSLRRRISYEQYF. The CDR3 bases are TGTGCCAGCAGTTTACGCAGAAGGATATCCTACGAGCAGTACTTC. The variable domain in full, completed from reference TRBV28 and TRBJ2-7, reads DVKVTQSSRYLVKRTGEKVFLECVQDMDHENMFWYRQDPGLGLRLIYFSYDVKMKEKGDIPEGYSVSREKKERFSLILESASTNQTSMYLCASSLRRRISYEQYFGPGTRLTVT.

CDR3 nucleotides: TGCAGTGCTATGCAGGAGACCCAGTACTTC. Its protein is CSAMQETQYF. The rearrangement links TRBV20-1 to TRBJ2-5, with D unclear. V lost 4 bases to trimming and J lost 5 bases, with 5 bases between them. CDR1 and CDR2 (germline): DFQATT, SNEGSKA (reference sequence). The CDR3 sequence is 10 residues long.

The chain couples TRBV7-3 to TRBJ2-6; no definite D call. CDR1 SGHTA and CDR2 FQGTGA come from the germline V gene. CDR3 length: 15 amino acids. Deletions cut 1 base from V and 2 bases from J, with 6 bases between. DNA of the CDR3: TGTGCCAGCAGCTTAAAAGGGCCTGGGGCCAACGTCCTGACTTTC. It specifies CASSLKGPGANVLTF.

This clonotype was picked up one time. In nucleotides, the CDR3 is TGTGCCAGCAGGGTCGGGGACATGGAGACCTATGGCTACACCTTC. It codes for CASRVGDMETYGYTF. V is TRBV28 and J is TRBJ1-2, with D possibly being TRBD1 (6 bases). Germline assignment: CDR1 MDHEN and CDR2 SYDVKM. The CDR3 spans 15 residues. V was trimmed by 6 bases and J by 4 bases, leaving 18 bases between them.

The chain joins TRBV3-1 to TRBJ2-2; D may correspond to TRBD1 or TRBD2 (5 bases each). Germline-derived CDR1 and CDR2 are LGHDT and YNNKEL (reference sequence). This CDR3 spans 14 amino acids. V was clipped by 4 bases and J by 5 bases, with 11 bases between them. CDR3 DNA: TGTGCCAGCAGCCGACAGCGAGGGACCGGGGAGCTGTTTTTT. Its protein is CASSRQRGTGELFF.

This chain connects TRBV7-9 to TRBJ2-6; no definite D call. The length of the CDR3 is 15 residues. V lost 4 bases and J lost 1, with 8 bases in between. The germline V gene has CDR1 SEHNR and CDR2 FQNEAQ (reference sequence). CDR3 sequence (DNA): TGTGCCAGCAGCTCCCTCACGTCTGGGGCCAACGTCCTGACTTTC. Translated, it gives CASSSLTSGANVLTF.

This clonotype was counted between two and nine times. The chain is built from TRBV7-3 and TRBJ2-7; 7 nucleotides agree with TRBD1. This CDR3 contains 14 residues. Germline V lookup: CDR1 SGHTA, CDR2 FQGTGA. Losses at the gene ends were 5 bases for V and 3 bases for J; bases not matched to a gene: 7. The CDR3 reads CASSPRAGGYEQYF. In DNA form, the CDR3 reads TGTGCCAGCAGCCCCAGGGCAGGGGGCTACGAGCAGTACTTC.

The rearrangement uses TRBV12-3 or TRBV12-4 and TRBJ2-5, with 10 bases identical to TRBD2. The length of the CDR3 is 17 residues. V shed 4 bases, J shed 3 bases, and the junction held 11 bases outside the gene matches. CDR3 sequence (DNA): TGTGCCAGCAGTTGGGTCGGACTAGCGGAGACGAAAGAGACCCAGTACTTC. It specifies CASSWVGLAETKETQYF.

The rearrangement links TRBV29-1 to TRBJ1-4; 8 positions agree with TRBD1. CDR1 is SQVTM, CDR2 ANQGSEA, per germline. Losses at the gene ends were 4 bases for V and 7 bases for J; bases not matched to a gene: 2. The CDR3 runs 12 residues. The CDR3 nucleotides are TGCAGCGTTGGGACAGGGAGTGAAAAACTGTTTTTT. Amino acid sequence: CSVGTGSEKLFF.

As DNA, the CDR3 is TGTGCCAGCAGCGGGACAGAAAACATTCAGTACTTC. Translation gives CASSGTENIQYF. The V call is TRBV5-4, the J call TRBJ2-4; 7 positions agree with TRBD1. Germline loops: CDR1 SGHNT, CDR2 YYREEE (reference sequence). The trim removed 4 bases at V and 5 bases at J, leaving 0 bases unmatched. This CDR3 has 12 residues.

The chain carries TRBV24-1 and TRBJ2-2; D might be TRBD2 (7 bases). V lost 2 bases and J lost 7, with 13 bases in between. This CDR3 is built from 15 residues. Germline V gene data show CDR1 as KGHDR and CDR2 as SFDVKD. The CDR3 loop is CATSDWSGGVGELFF. The CDR3 nucleotides read TGTGCCACCAGTGATTGGTCGGGGGGCGTCGGGGAGCTGTTTTTT.

The count of this clonotype is one. The rearrangement uses TRBV5-7 and TRBJ1-1; no clear D. TRBV5-7 is marked as an open reading frame, function uncertain. V was shortened by 5 bases and J by 1 base, with 12 bases between the two germline ends. The CDR3 loop spans 14 amino acids. The CDR3 DNA reads TGTGCCAGCAGGCTAGCTCGGGGGAACACTGAAGCTTTCTTT. Translation: CASRLARGNTEAFF.

The CDR3, as DNA: TGTGCCAGCAGGATGACAGGTAGTCAGCCCCAGCATTTT. Its protein product is CASRMTGSQPQHF. The chain uses TRBV12-3 or TRBV12-4 and TRBJ1-5; weak D call: TRBD1 (6 bases). The V end lost 6 bases, the J end lost 6 bases, and 12 bases lay between the germline ends. The CDR3 runs to 13 residues.

The chain joins TRBV9 to TRBJ1-1; D call uncertain. The CDR3 totals 14 residues. Germline V gene sequence: CDR1 SGDLS, CDR2 YYNGEE. Trimming cost V 0 bases and J 3 bases, with 9 bases left between them. CDR3 residues: CASSVAEAHTEAFF. Written as DNA, the CDR3 is TGTGCCAGCAGCGTAGCTGAGGCACACACTGAAGCTTTCTTT.

The rearrangement joins TRBV12-5 to TRBJ2-1, with 8 bases lining up with TRBD2. V gave up 7 bases and J gave up 3 bases; unmatched junction bases: 8. CDR1 and CDR2 from the germline V gene are LGHNT and FRNRAP. This CDR3 spans 15 amino acids. Here the CDR3 reads CASAPSGRFYNEQFF. The CDR3 nucleotides read TGTGCTAGTGCCCCGAGCGGGAGATTCTACAATGAGCAGTTCTTC.

The chain couples TRBV20-1 to TRBJ2-1; 12 bases fit TRBD2. J gave up 9 bases and V 0 bases, and 12 bases lay outside the gene matches. This CDR3 has 17 residues. CDR1 and CDR2 (germline): DFQATT, SNEGSKA (reference sequence). The CDR3 region has the DNA TGCAGTGCTAGAGATCTTCTAGCGGGAGGGCCGTCTGGTGAGCAGTTCTTC. Translating it yields CSARDLLAGGPSGEQFF.

The V and J genes are TRBV7-6 and TRBJ2-7; possibly TRBD1 for D (6 bases). The ends were cut back, 0 bases at V and 2 bases at J, with 14 bases in the middle. CDR3 length: 16 residues. Germline V gives CDR1 SGHVS, CDR2 FNYEAQ. DNA of the CDR3: TGTGCCAGCAGCTTAGCGACAGGAGAGGGTGCCTACGAGCAGTACTTC. Translation gives CASSLATGEGAYEQYF.

The chain employs TRBV7-9 and TRBJ2-7, with D maybe TRBD1 (6 bases). The CDR3 is 15 residues long. Trimming cost V 6 bases and J 4 bases, with 19 bases left between them. CDR1 and CDR2 (germline): SEHNR, FQNEAQ (reference sequence). In nucleotides, the CDR3 is TGTGCCAGCAGAACGGCCCTCGGGACACCATACGAGCAGTACTTC. This encodes CASRTALGTPYEQYF.

CDR3 protein: CASSSGGNTIYF. The CDR3 DNA sequence: TGTGCCAGCAGCTCCGGTGGAAACACCATATATTTT. V and J are TRBV7-9 and TRBJ1-3; D is uncertain. The germline gives CDR1 SEHNR, CDR2 FQNEAQ (reference sequence). The CDR3 runs 12 residues. Trimming shortened V by 4 bases and J by 3 bases, and 4 bases separated the two germline ends.

In its sample, this clonotype was seen once. The chain employs TRBV28 and TRBJ2-5; D is undetermined. The length of the CDR3 is 12 residues. Trimming removed 1 base at V and 6 bases at J, with 6 bases between. The V gene's germline CDR1 is MDHEN and CDR2 SYDVKM. DNA for the CDR3: TGTGCCAGCAGTTTATTACTCAAGACCCAGTACTTC. Translation: CASSLLLKTQYF.

The chain links TRBV5-8 to TRBJ2-3; D not certain. Germline V gene lookup returns CDR1 SGHTS and CDR2 YDEGEE. The CDR3 extends over 16 amino acids. V lost 4 bases and J 6 bases, leaving 21 bases between the germline ends. The CDR3 sequence is CASSRDVLDLGDTQYF. CDR3 coding DNA: TGTGCCAGCAGCCGTGACGTTCTGGATCTGGGGGATACGCAGTATTTT.

The V call is TRBV2, the J call TRBJ2-1, with a weak D call TRBD1 (5 bases). CDR1 and CDR2 from the germline V gene are SNHLY and FYNNEI. Trimming removed 6 bases from V and 11 bases from J, with 11 bases in between. The CDR3 has 11 residues. In nucleotides, the CDR3 is TGTGCCAGCAGCCCTGACAGAAAGCAGTTCTTC. It specifies CASSPDRKQFF.

This chain links TRBV14 with TRBJ1-6; D ambiguous. Per the germline V gene, CDR1 is SGHDN and CDR2 is FVKESK. Trimming pared 1 base from V and 10 bases from J, leaving 8 bases between. The CDR3 contains 13 residues. Here the CDR3 reads CASSQAERSPLHF. The CDR3 nucleotides read TGTGCCAGCAGCCAAGCCGAACGATCACCCCTCCACTTT.

V usage is TRBV5-1 and J usage is TRBJ2-1; D possibly corresponds to TRBD1 (5 bases). CDR1 is SGHRS, CDR2 YFSETQ, per germline. V was pared by 0 bases and J by 2 bases, with 9 bases between. The CDR3 runs 15 residues. CDR3 coding DNA: TGCGCCAGCAGCTTGGGTGAAGGGGCCTACAATGAGCAGTTCTTC. It is translated as CASSLGEGAYNEQFF.

This clonotype was observed once. This chain connects TRBV2 to TRBJ1-2, with 7 bases matching TRBD1. J lost 5 bases, V lost 9 bases, and 9 bases had no gene match. The CDR3 contains 13 residues. Germline CDR1 and CDR2: SNHLY and FYNNEI. Here the CDR3 DNA reads TGTGCCAGTACACGGGACAGCCCATATGGCTACACCTTC. This gives the protein CASTRDSPYGYTF.

The chain joins TRBV2 to TRBJ2-1; 11 bases align to TRBD1. The V segment lost 5 bases and the J segment 7 bases; nucleotides outside the gene matches: 4. Looked up from germline, CDR1 is SNHLY and CDR2 is FYNNEI. This CDR3 contains 14 residues. CDR3 DNA: TGTGCCAGCAGTCAGGACAGGGGGCTTAATGAGCAGTTCTTC. It encodes CASSQDRGLNEQFF. The full variable domain, completed using reference TRBV2 and TRBJ2-1, is EPEVTQTPSHQVTQMGQEVILRCVPISNHLYFYWYRQILGQKVEFLVSFYNNEISEKSEIFDDQFSVERPDGSNFTLKIRSTKLEDSAMYFCASSQDRGLNEQFFGPGTRLTVL.

This clonotype was found a few times. The chain is built from TRBV29-1 and TRBJ2-1; D is unclear. The germline V and J ends were trimmed by 4 bases and 4 bases, with 5 bases remaining between them. CDR1 is SQVTM, CDR2 ANQGSEA, per germline. The CDR3 is 11 amino acids. The CDR3 DNA reads as TGCAGCGTTGGTGGTTACAATGAGCAGTTCTTC. The encoded protein is CSVGGYNEQFF.